This passage covers 8 T cell receptor beta chains from one sample sequenced in a study of blood T cell repertoires in COVID-19. Only in-frame clones appear in the TCRdb table, and some are missing; sequencing was by immunoSEQ multiplex PCR. The table records over 200,000 clones, roughly 94% of them present only once. The sample consisted of peripheral blood. The source of these receptors is a man aged 25-45 years with acute or convalescent COVID-19.

The table lists this clone with a few counts. V is TRBV5-6 and J is TRBJ2-1, with TRBD2 matching over 8 bases. The ends lost 4 bases at V and 0 bases at J; junction bases unmatched: 9. CDR1 and CDR2 (germline): SGHDT, YYEEEE. The CDR3 runs 17 residues. CDR3 DNA sequence: TGTGCCAGCAGCACCCCGGGGGGGCTTAGCTCCTACAATGAGCAGTTCTTC. It encodes CASSTPGGLSSYNEQFF.

The V and J genes are TRBV7-3 and TRBJ1-1; tentative D call: TRBD1 (6 bases). Germline CDR1 is SGHTA and CDR2 is FQGTGA. CDR3 size: 14 residues. V was cut by 2 bases and J by 3 bases, with 10 bases left in between. CDR3 region: CASSLRGADTEAFF. CDR3 DNA sequence: TGTGCCAGCAGCTTACGGGGGGCAGACACTGAAGCTTTCTTT.

The rearrangement joins TRBV27 to TRBJ2-7, with 9 bases fitting TRBD1. Germline lookup yields CDR1 MNHEY and CDR2 SMNVEV (reference sequence). The CDR3 runs 15 residues. J was trimmed by 2 bases and V by 6 bases; bases with no gene match: 8. The CDR3 sequence is CASSFSGQGPYEQYF. The CDR3 bases are TGTGCCAGCAGCTTCTCGGGACAGGGTCCCTACGAGCAGTACTTC.

The chain combines TRBV4-1 with TRBJ2-7; 9 bases agree with TRBD1. There are 17 residues in the CDR3. The ends lost 4 bases at V and 4 bases at J; junction bases unmatched: 14. CDR1 and CDR2 (germline): MGHRA, YSYEKL. The CDR3 spells CASSPVTGQGRAYEQYF. CDR3 bases: TGCGCCAGCAGCCCCGTAACCGGACAGGGGAGGGCGTACGAGCAGTACTTC.

This clone was counted once. This rearrangement joins TRBV2 to TRBJ1-6; D is unclear. Germline CDR1 and CDR2: SNHLY and FYNNEI. The CDR3 spans 14 residues. V lost 3 bases and J 7 bases, leaving 10 bases between the germline ends. CDR3 residues: CASSEERANSPLHF. The DNA of the CDR3 is TGTGCCAGCAGTGAGGAGAGGGCCAATTCACCCCTCCACTTT.

The chain couples TRBV27 to TRBJ2-2; 8 positions match TRBD1. Germline-derived CDR1 and CDR2 are MNHEY and SMNVEV (reference sequence). Unmatched junction bases numbered 3, after V lost 3 bases and J lost 6 bases. The CDR3 has 14 residues. The CDR3 DNA reads as TGTGCCAGCAGTTTCACCAGGGGGCCCGGGGAGCTGTTTTTT. Its translation: CASSFTRGPGELFF.

This clone was counted a single time. The rearrangement joins TRBV9 to TRBJ2-5; the match to TRBD2 covers 7 bases. The V gene's germline CDR1 is SGDLS and CDR2 YYNGEE. This CDR3 spans 15 amino acids. Trimming at V came to 3 bases and at J to 7 bases, leaving 12 bases not matched to a gene. The chain's CDR3 is CASSASGGPTGTQYF. In nucleotides, the CDR3 is TGTGCCAGCAGCGCCTCGGGAGGCCCTACGGGGACCCAGTACTTC.

V gene TRBV7-9 combines with J gene TRBJ1-1; possible D gene TRBD1, 5 bases. V lost 2 bases, J lost 11 bases, and 15 bases lay in between. Germline V gene data show CDR1 as SEHNR and CDR2 as FQNEAQ (reference sequence). The CDR3 sequence is 13 residues long. CDR3 sequence reads: CASSLKGHLIAFF. The CDR3 nucleotides are TGTGCCAGCAGCTTAAAAGGACACTTGATCGCTTTCTTT.